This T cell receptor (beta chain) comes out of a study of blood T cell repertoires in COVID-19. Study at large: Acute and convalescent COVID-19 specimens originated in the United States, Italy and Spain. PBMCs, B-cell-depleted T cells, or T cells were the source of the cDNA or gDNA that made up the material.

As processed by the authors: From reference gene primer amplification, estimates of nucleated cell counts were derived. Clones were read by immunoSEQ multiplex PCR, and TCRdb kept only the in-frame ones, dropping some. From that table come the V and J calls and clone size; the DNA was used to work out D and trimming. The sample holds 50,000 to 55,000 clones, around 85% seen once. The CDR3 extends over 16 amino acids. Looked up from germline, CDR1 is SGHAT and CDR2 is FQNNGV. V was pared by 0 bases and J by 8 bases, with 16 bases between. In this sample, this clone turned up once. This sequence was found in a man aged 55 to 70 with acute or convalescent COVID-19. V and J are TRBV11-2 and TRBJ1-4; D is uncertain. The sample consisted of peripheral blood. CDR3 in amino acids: CASSLDRPGLGEKLFF. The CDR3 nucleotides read TGTGCCAGCAGCTTAGATCGCCCGGGGTTGGGCGAAAAACTGTTTTTT.